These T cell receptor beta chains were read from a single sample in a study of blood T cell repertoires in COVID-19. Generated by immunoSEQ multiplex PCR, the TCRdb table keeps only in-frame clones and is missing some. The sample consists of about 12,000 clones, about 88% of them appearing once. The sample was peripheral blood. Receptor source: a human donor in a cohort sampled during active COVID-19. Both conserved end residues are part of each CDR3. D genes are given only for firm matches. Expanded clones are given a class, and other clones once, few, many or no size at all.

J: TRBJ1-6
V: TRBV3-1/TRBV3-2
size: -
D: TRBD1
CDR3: CASNTGDSPLHF
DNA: TGTGCCAGCAACACAGGGGATTCACCCCTCCACTTT

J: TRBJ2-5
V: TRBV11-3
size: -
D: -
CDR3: CASSRSPSGTQYF
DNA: TGTGCCAGCAGCCGCTCCCCGTCCGGGACCCAGTACTTC

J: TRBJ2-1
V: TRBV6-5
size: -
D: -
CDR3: CASSIPREQFF
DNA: TGTGCCAGCAGTATTCCGCGGGAGCAGTTCTTC

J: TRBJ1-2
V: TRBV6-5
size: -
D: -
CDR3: CASRVPTPGDGYTF
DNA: TGTGCCAGCAGAGTCCCCACCCCCGGGGATGGCTACACCTTC

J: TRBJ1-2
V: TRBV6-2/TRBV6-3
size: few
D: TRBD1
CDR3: CASSYFGDRSYGYTF
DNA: TGTGCCAGCAGTTACTTCGGGGACAGGAGCTATGGCTACACCTTC

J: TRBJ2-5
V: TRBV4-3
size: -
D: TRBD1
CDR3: CASSQGRRDRVETQYF
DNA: TGCGCCAGCAGCCAAGGCCGCCGGGACAGGGTGGAGACCCAGTACTTC

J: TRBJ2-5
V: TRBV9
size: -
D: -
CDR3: CASSYEGRFETQYF
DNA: TGTGCCAGCAGCTACGAAGGGAGGTTCGAGACCCAGTACTTC

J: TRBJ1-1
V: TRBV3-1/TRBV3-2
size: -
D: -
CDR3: CASSWGREEAFF
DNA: TGTGCCAGCAGCTGGGGCAGAGAAGAAGCTTTCTTT

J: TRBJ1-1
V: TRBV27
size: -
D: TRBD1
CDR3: CASSSFTGVMNTEAFF
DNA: TGTGCCAGCAGTTCGTTCACAGGGGTCATGAACACTGAAGCTTTCTTT

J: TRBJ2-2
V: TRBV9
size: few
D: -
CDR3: CASSLGTYRTGELFF
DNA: TGTGCCAGCTCCCTCGGTACCTATCGCACCGGGGAGCTGTTTTTT

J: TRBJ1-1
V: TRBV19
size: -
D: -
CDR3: CAIREGQGAFF
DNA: TGTGCCATCAGGGAAGGGCAAGGAGCTTTCTTT

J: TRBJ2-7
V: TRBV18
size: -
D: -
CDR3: CASSPDRPYEQYF
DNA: TGTGCCAGCTCACCCGACAGACCCTACGAGCAGTACTTC

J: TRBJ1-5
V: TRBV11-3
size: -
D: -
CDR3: CASSLAETAEGVNQPQHF
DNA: TGTGCCAGCAGCTTAGCTGAGACAGCCGAAGGGGTCAATCAGCCCCAGCATTTT

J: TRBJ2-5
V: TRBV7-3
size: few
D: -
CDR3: CASSLAGDRGETQYF
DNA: TGTGCCAGCAGCTTAGCAGGGGACCGTGGGGAGACCCAGTACTTC

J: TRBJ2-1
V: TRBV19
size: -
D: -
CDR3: CASARGGAREQFF
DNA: TGTGCCAGTGCTCGGGGCGGGGCCAGGGAGCAGTTCTTC

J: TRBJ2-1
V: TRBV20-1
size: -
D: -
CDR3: CSAQGNEQFF
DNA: TGCAGTGCCCAGGGCAATGAGCAGTTCTTC

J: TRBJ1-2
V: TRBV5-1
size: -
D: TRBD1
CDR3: CASKPTGAPNGYTF
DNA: TGCGCCAGCAAGCCTACAGGGGCCCCGAACGGCTACACCTTC

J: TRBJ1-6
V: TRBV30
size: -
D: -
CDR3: CAWRSTPGGNNSPLHF
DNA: TGTGCCTGGCGGTCTACCCCCGGGGGGAATAATTCACCCCTCCACTTT

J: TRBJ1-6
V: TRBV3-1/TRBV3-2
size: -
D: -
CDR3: CASSQGGGSNTPLHF
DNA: TGTGCCAGCAGCCAAGGCGGGGGAAGTAATACACCCCTCCACTTT

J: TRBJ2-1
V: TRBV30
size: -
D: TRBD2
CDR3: CAWSVSGGRNEQFF
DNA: TGTGCCTGGAGTGTATCGGGAGGGAGGAATGAGCAGTTCTTC

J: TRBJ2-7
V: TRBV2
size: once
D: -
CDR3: CASSVLFEQYF
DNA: TGTGCCAGCAGTGTACTGTTCGAGCAGTACTTC

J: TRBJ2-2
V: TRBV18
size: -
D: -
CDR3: CASSQAGLNTGELFF
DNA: TGTGCCAGCTCACAGGCAGGACTAAACACCGGGGAGCTGTTTTTT

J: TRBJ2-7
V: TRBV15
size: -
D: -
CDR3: CATSEELGMDSEQYF
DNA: TGTGCCACCAGCGAGGAGCTAGGAATGGACTCCGAGCAGTACTTC

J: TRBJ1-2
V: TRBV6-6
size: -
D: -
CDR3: CASSLRSYGYTF
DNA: TGTGCCAGCAGTTTGAGGAGCTATGGCTACACCTTC

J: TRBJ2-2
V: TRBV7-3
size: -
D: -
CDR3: CASSLSLNTGELFF
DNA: TGTGCCAGCAGCTTATCTCTCAACACCGGGGAGCTGTTTTTT

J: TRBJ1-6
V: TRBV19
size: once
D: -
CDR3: CASSIQGGPNSPLHF
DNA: TGTGCCAGTAGTATCCAGGGAGGGCCTAATTCACCCCTCCACTTT

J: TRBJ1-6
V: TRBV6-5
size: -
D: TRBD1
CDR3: CASTPGQGGSPLHF
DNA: TGTGCCAGCACCCCGGGACAGGGTGGCTCACCCCTCCACTTT

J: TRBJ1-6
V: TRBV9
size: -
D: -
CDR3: CASSVQTSRSPLHF
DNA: TGTGCCAGCAGCGTTCAGACTAGCAGGTCACCCCTCCACTTT

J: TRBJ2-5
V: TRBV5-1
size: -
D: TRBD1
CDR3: CASSLAGGQGQETQYF
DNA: TGCGCCAGCAGCTTGGCGGGGGGACAGGGGCAAGAGACCCAGTACTTC

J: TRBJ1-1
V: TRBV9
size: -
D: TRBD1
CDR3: CASSVVGTANTEAFF
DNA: TGTGCCAGCAGCGTAGTCGGGACAGCGAACACTGAAGCTTTCTTT

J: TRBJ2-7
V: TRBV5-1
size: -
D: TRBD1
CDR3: CASTLGTGGDEQYF
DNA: TGCGCCAGCACCCTTGGGACAGGGGGCGACGAGCAGTACTTC

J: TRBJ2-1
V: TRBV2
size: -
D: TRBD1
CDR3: CASRDRQGKYNEQFF
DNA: TGTGCCAGCAGAGATAGACAGGGGAAATACAATGAGCAGTTCTTC

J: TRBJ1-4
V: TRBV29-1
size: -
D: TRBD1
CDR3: CSVGTGNEKLFF
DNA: TGCAGCGTCGGGACAGGGAATGAAAAACTGTTTTTT

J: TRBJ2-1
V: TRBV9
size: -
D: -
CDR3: CASSARSGAYNEQFF
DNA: TGTGCCAGCAGCGCCCGCTCGGGGGCCTACAATGAGCAGTTCTTC

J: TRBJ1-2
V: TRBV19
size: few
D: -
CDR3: CASSVSGEGYGYTF
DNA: TGTGCCAGTAGTGTCTCAGGAGAGGGCTATGGCTACACCTTC

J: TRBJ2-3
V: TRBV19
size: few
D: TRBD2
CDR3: CASSPRTSATDTQYF
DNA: TGTGCCAGTAGCCCTAGGACTAGCGCCACAGATACGCAGTATTTT

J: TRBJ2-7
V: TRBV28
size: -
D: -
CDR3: CASSLQTAYEQYF
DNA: TGTGCCAGCAGTTTACAGACAGCCTACGAGCAGTACTTC

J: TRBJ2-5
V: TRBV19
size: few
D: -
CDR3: CASSIASQETQYF
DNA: TGTGCCAGTAGTATAGCCAGCCAAGAGACCCAGTACTTC

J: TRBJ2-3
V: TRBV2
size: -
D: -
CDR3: CASSEYSREDTQYF
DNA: TGTGCCAGCAGTGAATATAGCAGAGAGGATACGCAGTATTTT

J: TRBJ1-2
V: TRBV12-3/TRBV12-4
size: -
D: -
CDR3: CASSLDRVGGYTF
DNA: TGTGCCAGCAGTTTAGACAGGGTCGGCGGCTACACCTTC

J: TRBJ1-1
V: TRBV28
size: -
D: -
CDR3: CASTYGGTNTEAFF
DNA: TGTGCCAGCACCTACGGGGGAACGAACACTGAAGCTTTCTTT

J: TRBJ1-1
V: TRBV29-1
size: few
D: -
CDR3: CSVVFHEAFF
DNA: TGCAGCGTTGTTTTCCATGAAGCTTTCTTT

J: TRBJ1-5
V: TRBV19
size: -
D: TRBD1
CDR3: CASKPGTGSGNQPQHF
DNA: TGTGCCAGTAAGCCTGGGACAGGGTCTGGCAATCAGCCCCAGCATTTT

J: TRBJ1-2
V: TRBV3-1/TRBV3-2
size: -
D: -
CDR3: CASSQIQTNYGYTF
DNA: TGTGCCAGCAGCCAAATTCAGACTAACTATGGCTACACCTTC

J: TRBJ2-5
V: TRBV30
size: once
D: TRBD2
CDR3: CAGEWGGETQYF
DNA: TGTGCCGGAGAGTGGGGGGGGGAGACCCAGTACTTC

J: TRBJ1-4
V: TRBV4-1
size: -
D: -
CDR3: CASSHSWESTNEKLFF
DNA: TGCGCCAGCAGCCATTCATGGGAGTCAACTAATGAAAAACTGTTTTTT

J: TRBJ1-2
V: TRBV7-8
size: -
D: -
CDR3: CASRPDKFYGYTF
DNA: TGTGCCAGCAGACCGGACAAATTCTATGGCTACACCTTC

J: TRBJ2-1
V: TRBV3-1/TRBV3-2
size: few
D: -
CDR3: CASSHRTTHNEQFF
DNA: TGTGCCAGCAGCCACCGGACTACCCACAATGAGCAGTTCTTC

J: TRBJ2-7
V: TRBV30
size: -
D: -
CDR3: CAWSVLGKRTYEQYF
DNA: TGTGCCTGGAGTGTACTGGGGAAGCGGACCTACGAGCAGTACTTC

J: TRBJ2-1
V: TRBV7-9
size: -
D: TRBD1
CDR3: CASSWGQGAFDEQFF
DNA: TGTGCCAGCAGCTGGGGACAGGGGGCATTCGACGAGCAGTTCTTC

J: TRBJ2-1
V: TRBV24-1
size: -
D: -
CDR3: CATSEAGSYNEQFF
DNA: TGTGCCACCAGTGAGGCGGGCTCCTACAATGAGCAGTTCTTC

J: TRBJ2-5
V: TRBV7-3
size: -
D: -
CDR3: CASSPGGSTRETQYF
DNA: TGTGCCAGCAGCCCCGGCGGCTCCACGAGGGAGACCCAGTACTTC

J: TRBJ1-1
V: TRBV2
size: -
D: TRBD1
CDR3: CASRLDRGYTEAFF
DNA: TGTGCCAGCAGGCTTGACAGGGGGTATACTGAAGCTTTCTTT